This entry is about one TCR beta chain. In the naive CD8 group, cells lacked CD45RO and were positively selected for CCR7, so terminally differentiated effector memory CD45RA+ cells were left out. This specimen comes from a study of shared clonotypes between healthy human individuals. Some clones are missing from TCRdb's copy, which holds only in-frame ones; the method was immunoSEQ multiplex PCR. The data hold about 600,000 clones, with about 95% observed a single time. The CDR3 sequence is 15 residues long. V was shortened by 1 base and J by 0 bases, with 7 bases between the two germline ends. CDR1 is SGHVS and CDR2 is FNYEAQ in the germline V gene.

Input material: naive CD8+ T cells sorted from blood. The V call is TRBV7-6, the J call TRBJ2-1; D not certain. The sequence derives from a woman aged 25-40 years in good health. CDR3 residues: CASSLGYPSYNEQFF. DNA of the CDR3: TGTGCCAGCAGCTTAGGCTATCCCTCCTACAATGAGCAGTTCTTC.